The 17 T cell receptor beta chains below all came from one sample that was sequenced in a study of blood T cells in healthy people across ages. A second PCR, run for about 7 to 11 cycles, used a sample-barcoded 5' primer plus a J-beta primer mix. TCRdb re-analysed the 5' RACE reads in MiXCR, keeping a single row per CDR3 protein. The sample records over a million distinct CDR3 sequences, 35% to 45% being singletons. Sequenced input: blood. The receptors here all came from a woman under 30 in good health.

Here the CDR3 DNA reads TGTGCCAGCAGCGGTCGGGACAGGCTCACAGATACGCAGTATTTT. This translates into CASSGRDRLTDTQYF. V is TRBV7-2 and J is TRBJ2-3, with TRBD1 identical over 8 bases. Trimming took 5 bases from V and 2 from J; bases not matched to a gene: 6. The germline V gene encodes CDR1 SGHTA and CDR2 FQGNSA. This CDR3 is 15 amino acids long.

In this sample, this clonotype turned up a few times. The CDR3 DNA sequence: TGTGCCAGCAGCCAGTACTTTTCAGGGCCCTACGAGCAGTACTTC. Its protein product is CASSQYFSGPYEQYF. The V and J genes are TRBV6-2 or TRBV6-3 and TRBJ2-7, with D perhaps TRBD1 (5 bases). Germline V gene data show CDR1 as MNHEY and CDR2 as SVGEGT. Trimming removed 6 bases at V and 2 bases at J, with 17 bases between. The CDR3 contains 15 residues.

The rearrangement links TRBV20-1 to TRBJ2-7, with 7 bases lining up with TRBD1. Trimming took 6 bases from V and 1 from J; bases not matched to a gene: 9. Germline CDR1 is DFQATT and CDR2 is SNEGSKA (reference sequence). The CDR3 covers 14 residues. CDR3 residues: CSAMDRLSSYEQYF. The CDR3 DNA is TGCAGTGCCATGGACAGGTTATCTTCCTACGAGCAGTACTTC.

V usage is TRBV28 and J usage is TRBJ2-1; the D is unclear. V lost 4 bases to trimming and J lost 9 bases, with 7 bases between them. The germline V gene has CDR1 MDHEN and CDR2 SYDVKM. The CDR3 consists of 11 residues. CDR3 residues: CASSWVGEQFF. The CDR3 coding sequence is TGTGCCAGCAGTTGGGTCGGTGAGCAGTTCTTC. The variable domain in full, with the rest retrieved from reference TRBV28 and TRBJ2-1, is DVKVTQSSRYLVKRTGEKVFLECVQDMDHENMFWYRQDPGLGLRLIYFSYDVKMKEKGDIPEGYSVSREKKERFSLILESASTNQTSMYLCASSWVGEQFFGPGTRLTVL.

The chain combines TRBV14 with TRBJ1-2; D not certain. Trimming removed 2 bases at V and 0 bases at J, with 4 bases between. This CDR3 has 13 residues. CDR1 and CDR2 (germline): SGHDN, FVKESK. This CDR3 reads CASSQYANYGYTF. In nucleotides, the CDR3 is TGTGCCAGCAGCCAATACGCTAACTATGGCTACACCTTC. Variable domain in full (rest from reference TRBV14 and TRBJ1-2): EAGVTQFPSHSVIEKGQTVTLRCDPISGHDNLYWYRRVMGKEIKFLLHFVKESKQDESGMPNNRFLAERTGGTYSTLKVQPAELEDSGVYFCASSQYANYGYTFGSGTRLTVV.

This clonotype came up once. The rearrangement links TRBV5-1 to TRBJ1-1, with D perhaps TRBD1 (6 bases). The CDR3 sequence is 13 residues long. Germline assignment: CDR1 SGHRS and CDR2 YFSETQ. V was cut by 5 bases and J by 5 bases, with 13 bases left in between. The CDR3 spells CASSPGDGTEAFF. The CDR3 DNA follows: TGCGCCAGCAGTCCAGGGGATGGAACTGAAGCTTTCTTT.

The V call is TRBV7-9, the J call TRBJ2-7; 8 positions agree with TRBD1. CDR1 is SEHNR and CDR2 is FQNEAQ in the germline V gene (reference sequence). The CDR3 spans 13 residues. Trimming removed 5 bases from V and 4 bases from J; junction bases left unmatched: 4. CDR3 sequence (DNA): TGTGCCAGCAGCAAAAACAGGGGGTACGAGCAGTACTTC. Translating gives CASSKNRGYEQYF.

The genes are TRBV29-1 and TRBJ2-1, with D unresolved. This CDR3 contains 13 residues. Germline lookup yields CDR1 SQVTM and CDR2 ANQGSEA. The V end lost 0 bases, the J end lost 8 bases, and 11 bases lay between the germline ends. DNA for the CDR3: TGCAGCGTTGAAGAAGGTATAGCAGATGAGCAGTTCTTC. It yields the protein CSVEEGIADEQFF.

This clonotype was seen a few times. This chain links TRBV30 with TRBJ1-2; D is perhaps TRBD1 (5 bases). CDR1 is GTSNPN, CDR2 SVGIG, per germline (reference sequence). The CDR3 loop spans 12 amino acids. With 1 base removed from V and 4 bases from J, the gap between germline ends came to 7 bases. The CDR3 nucleotides read TGTGCCTGGAGTGGAGGGACCTATGGCTACACCTTC. Translated: CAWSGGTYGYTF.

This clonotype was seen a few times. This chain connects TRBV7-9 to TRBJ2-3; TRBD2 agrees at 8 bases. The CDR3 is made up of 16 amino acids. J was trimmed by 2 bases and V by 0 bases; bases with no gene match: 4. CDR1 and CDR2 from the germline V gene are SEHNR and FQNEAQ (reference sequence). As DNA, the CDR3 is TGTGCCAGCAGCTTAGCGGGACTAGTAATCACAGATACGCAGTATTTT. Residues: CASSLAGLVITDTQYF.

In its sample, this clonotype was seen a few times. The chain is built from TRBV6-2 or TRBV6-3 and TRBJ2-3; weak D call: TRBD1 (7 bases). V was clipped by 4 bases and J by 3 bases, with 17 bases between them. The CDR3 contains 16 residues. CDR1 MNHEY and CDR2 SVGEGT come from the germline V gene. The CDR3 DNA reads TGTGCCAGCAGTTCCCGACAGGGAGGTGAGACAGATACGCAGTATTTT. Translation gives CASSSRQGGETDTQYF.

This chain joins TRBV27 and TRBJ2-1, with TRBD1 as a possible D gene (6 bases). Trimming took 2 bases from V and 0 from J, leaving 20 bases between them. The CDR3 sequence is 19 residues long. CDR1 MNHEY and CDR2 SMNVEV come from the germline V gene (reference sequence). The CDR3 loop reads CASSLRGDRRPSSYNEQFF. For the CDR3, the DNA is TGTGCCAGCAGTTTAAGGGGTGACAGGCGCCCGAGCTCCTACAATGAGCAGTTCTTC.

This chain uses TRBV12-3 or TRBV12-4 with TRBJ1-2; D possibly corresponds to TRBD1 (5 bases). V lost 5 bases and J lost 4, with 14 bases in between. The CDR3 contains 14 residues. CDR3 bases: TGTGCCAGCAGTCTCGGGGACTTCTCCTATGGCTACACCTTC. Its translation: CASSLGDFSYGYTF.

This clonotype was counted a few times. The rearrangement joins TRBV20-1 to TRBJ2-1, with TRBD1 matching 8 bases. Germline trimming cut 5 bases from V and 6 bases from J; bases unmatched to any gene: 12. The CDR3 length is 15 residues. CDR1 is DFQATT, CDR2 SNEGSKA, per germline (reference sequence). CDR3 protein: CSAYRQGHPSNEQFF. The DNA for the CDR3 is TGCAGTGCTTACAGACAGGGGCATCCATCCAATGAGCAGTTCTTC.

The chain links TRBV5-1 to TRBJ2-1; no firm D call. The CDR3 length is 14 residues. The germline V and J ends were trimmed by 2 bases and 5 bases, with 11 bases remaining between them. The germline CDR1 and CDR2 sequences are SGHRS and YFSETQ. Here the CDR3 DNA reads TGCGCCAGCAGCTTATGGGGAACAAACAATGAGCAGTTCTTC. Protein sequence: CASSLWGTNNEQFF.

The table lists this clonotype with a few counts. Here the CDR3 DNA reads TGTGCCAGCAGCCAAAGATCAGGACTAGCGGGAGACACCGGGGAGCTGTTTTTT. As protein: CASSQRSGLAGDTGELFF. This chain uses TRBV4-2 with TRBJ2-2; 13 nucleotides align to TRBD2. V dropped 2 bases and J dropped 3; count of bases not matched to a gene: 6. CDR1 LGHNA and CDR2 YNFKEQ come from the germline V gene. This CDR3 is built from 18 residues.

The chain uses TRBV12-3 or TRBV12-4 and TRBJ1-1, with TRBD1 matching over 8 bases. The CDR3 loop spans 15 amino acids. V was pared by 7 bases and J by 10 bases, with 17 bases of the junction left unmatched. In nucleotides, the CDR3 is TGTGCCAGCACCATTAGTCCCGGGACAGGTATGGCAGCTTTCTTT. Amino acid sequence: CASTISPGTGMAAFF.